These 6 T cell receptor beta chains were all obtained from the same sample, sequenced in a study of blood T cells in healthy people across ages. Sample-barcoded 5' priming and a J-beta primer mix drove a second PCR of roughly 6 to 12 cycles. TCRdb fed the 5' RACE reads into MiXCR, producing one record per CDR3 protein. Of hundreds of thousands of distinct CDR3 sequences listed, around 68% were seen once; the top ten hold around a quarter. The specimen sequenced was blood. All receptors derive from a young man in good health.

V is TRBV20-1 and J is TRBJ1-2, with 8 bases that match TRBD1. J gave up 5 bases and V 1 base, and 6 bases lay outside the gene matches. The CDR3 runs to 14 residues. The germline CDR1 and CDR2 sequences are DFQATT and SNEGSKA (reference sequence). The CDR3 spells CSARGGQEEYGYTF. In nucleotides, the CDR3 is TGCAGTGCTAGAGGGGGACAGGAAGAATATGGCTACACCTTC.

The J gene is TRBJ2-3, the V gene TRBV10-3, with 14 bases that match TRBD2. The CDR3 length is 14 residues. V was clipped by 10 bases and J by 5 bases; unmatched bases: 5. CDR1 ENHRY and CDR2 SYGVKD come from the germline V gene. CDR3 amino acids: CATAGTSGGDTQYF. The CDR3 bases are TGTGCCACAGCCGGGACTAGCGGGGGAGATACGCAGTATTTT.

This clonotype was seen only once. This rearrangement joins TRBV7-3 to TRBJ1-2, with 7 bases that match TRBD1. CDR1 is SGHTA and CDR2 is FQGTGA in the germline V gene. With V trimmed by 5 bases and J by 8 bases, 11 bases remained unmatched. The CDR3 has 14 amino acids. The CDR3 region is CASSPPDRSGGYTF. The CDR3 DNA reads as TGTGCCAGCAGCCCCCCGGACAGGTCGGGGGGCTACACCTTC.

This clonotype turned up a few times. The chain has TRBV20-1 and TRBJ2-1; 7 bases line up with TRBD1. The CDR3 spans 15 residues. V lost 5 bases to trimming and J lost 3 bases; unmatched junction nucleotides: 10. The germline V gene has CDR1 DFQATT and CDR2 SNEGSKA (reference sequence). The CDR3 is CSADPGGQNYNEQFF. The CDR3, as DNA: TGCAGTGCTGACCCTGGGGGACAGAACTACAATGAGCAGTTCTTC.

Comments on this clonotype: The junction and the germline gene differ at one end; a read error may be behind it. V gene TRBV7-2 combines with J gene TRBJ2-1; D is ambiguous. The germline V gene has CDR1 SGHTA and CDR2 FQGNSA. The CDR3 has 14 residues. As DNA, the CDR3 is TGTGCTAGCAGCTCGGGCGTTCCCTACAATGAGCAGTTCTTC. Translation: CASSSGVPYNEQFF.

CDR3: CASSRGASSTDTQYF. In nucleotides, the CDR3 is TGTGCCAGCAGTAGAGGGGCTAGCAGCACAGATACGCAGTATTTT. V and J are TRBV28 and TRBJ2-3; D might be TRBD1 or TRBD2, each matching 5 bases. The CDR3 sequence is 15 residues long. The V end lost 5 bases, the J end lost 0 bases, and 12 bases lay between the germline ends. Germline V gene sequence: CDR1 MDHEN, CDR2 SYDVKM.